This TCR beta chain appears in the sequencing data of a study of OX40 agonist ivuxolimab in advanced cancers. Regarding the study in general: Ivuxolimab was an agonistic, fully human IgG2 monoclonal antibody directed against OX40 (CD134), a costimulatory receptor. Intravenous ivuxolimab was administered to patients every 2 weeks at six dose levels: 0.01, 0.1, 0.3, 1.5, 3 and 10 mg/kg. Among the roughly 50 dose-escalation patients, about 19 had hepatocellular carcinoma, approximately 15 melanoma, 9 renal cell carcinoma and 9 head and neck cancer. The dose-escalation cohort was 80% to 90% male with a mean age of roughly 60 years, ranging from roughly 23 to 80. Patients were allowed to have had prior anti-PD-1, anti-PD-L1 or anti-CTLA-4 therapy, and more than 35% of the dose-escalation patients had been treated with checkpoint inhibitors. Partial responses occurred in three dose-escalation patients: two with cutaneous melanoma and one with hepatocellular carcinoma. The purpose of peripheral TCRbeta sequencing was to test whether ivuxolimab changed TCR sequence diversity and led to clonal T-cell expansion. The paper reports the monotherapy dose-escalation portion (N of about 52 patients) of the phase I ivuxolimab trial. What the authors observed across the whole study: Low levels of normalized T-cell clonal expansion were also seen in some patients who did not respond. At doses of 0.1 to 3.0 mg/kg, clonal expansion of both CD4+ and CD8+ blood T cells was observed from baseline to week 6. Partial responders in the 0.1-3.0 mg/kg groups had among the lowest normalized peripheral clonal expansion, especially among CD8+ T cells. After ivuxolimab, expanded clones were on average more numerous among CD8+ T cells than among CD4+ T cells. Which antigens the clonally expanded peripheral T cells were specific for was not determined.

In the case of this clone: What this receptor recognizes is not known. The sample holds no much larger clone one base away, and base qualities are not on file.

Germline trimming amounts to 3 bases on V and 6 bases on J, with 7 as the count of junction bases outside the gene matches. The CDR3, cysteine through phenylalanine, is 15 amino acids long. This entry keeps only the CDR3 DNA: 45 bases, framed from base 1. Looking up the germline V gene yields CDR1 MNHEY and CDR2 SVGAGI. The trial excluded patients who had a history of autoimmune disease or were on systemic immunosuppression. Peripheral blood for TCR sequencing was collected from all dose cohorts at baseline, on cycle 4 day 1, and on cycle 7 day 1. The samples were taken from a phase I, first-in-human, multicenter, open-label dose-escalation trial of ivuxolimab. Adults with locally advanced or metastatic head and neck squamous cell, hepatocellular, melanoma or renal cell carcinoma were enrolled in the trial. Before TCR sequencing, CD4+ and CD8+ T cells were separately sorted from peripheral blood.

Genomic DNA was extracted from sorted cells for sequencing of the TCRbeta CDR3 region. TCRbeta CDR3 regions were sequenced using the immunoSEQ Assay. TCRdb took this table from immuneACCESS and kept in-frame rearrangements with V and J called. Such tables lack part of the clones; where checked against another copy, unresolved V genes explain under half of the gap, and the rest is unexplained. The sample table shows around 50,000 clones, and around 90% are seen once. Approximately 3.4% of the sample lies in the top ten. The chain couples TRBV6-5 to TRBJ2-1; TRBD1 matches 8 bases in the middle. This specimen was CD4+ or CD8+ T cells sorted from blood, taken in a trial of the OX40 agonist ivuxolimab. This TCR derives from an adult with an advanced solid tumor such as melanoma, head and neck, liver or kidney cancer. CDR3 region: CASSYRGQGINEQFF. The sequenced DNA: TGTGCCAGCAGTTATCGAGGACAGGGTATCAATGAGCAGTTCTTC.